The 32 T cell receptor beta chains given below trace back to one sample, sequenced in a study of T cells in Graves' hyperthyroidism and ophthalmopathy. TCR beta CDR3 region amplification was performed from RNA transcripts. The study used the HTBI primer set for a first-round RT-PCR of the TCR CDR3. TCRdb recomputed calls from the multiplex PCR reads with MiXCR, one row per CDR3 protein. The repertoire consists of hundreds of thousands of distinct CDR3 sequences, with 20% occurring once and the leading ten covering approximately 50%. The source material was blood. The receptor set was obtained from a man aged 40-55 years with Graves' ophthalmopathy.

Many counts were recorded for this clonotype. V is TRBV28 and J is TRBJ1-2; D unclear. The CDR3 spans 13 residues. V shed 6 bases and J shed 4 bases, with 12 bases lying between them. CDR1 and CDR2 (germline): MDHEN, SYDVKM. In nucleotides, the CDR3 is TGTGCCAGCAGCCCCCTTGCGCTCTATGGCTACACCTTC. It is translated as CASSPLALYGYTF.

The DNA of the CDR3 is TGTGCCAGCAGTTACCATCTGAACAATGAGCAGTTCTTC. It translates to CASSYHLNNEQFF. J is TRBJ2-1 and V is TRBV6-2 or TRBV6-3; D remains ambiguous. V was cut by 2 bases and J by 5 bases, with 7 bases left in between. CDR1 is MNHEY, CDR2 SVGEGT, per germline. The CDR3 length is 13 residues.

The chain links TRBV29-1 to TRBJ2-1; 7 bases fit TRBD2. Trimming took 4 bases from V and 0 from J; bases not matched to a gene: 15. This CDR3 has 18 amino acids. CDR1 and CDR2 (germline): SQVTM, ANQGSEA. CDR3 in amino acids: CSVVPASGTHSSYNEQFF. DNA of the CDR3: TGCAGCGTTGTGCCCGCCAGCGGGACCCACTCCTCCTACAATGAGCAGTTCTTC.

This clonotype was detected a few times. The J gene is TRBJ2-7, the V gene TRBV6-1, with 7 nucleotides matching TRBD1. Trimming cost V 7 bases and J 2 bases; bases outside gene matches: 8. The CDR3 loop spans 14 amino acids. Germline V gene data show CDR1 as MNHNS and CDR2 as SASEGT. The CDR3 sequence: CASKPGQLAYEQYF. CDR3 bases: TGTGCCAGCAAACCGGGACAGCTAGCCTACGAGCAGTACTTC.

This sequence joins TRBV5-1 and TRBJ1-4; 8 nucleotides match TRBD1. This CDR3 has 14 amino acids. Germline V gene lookup returns CDR1 SGHRS and CDR2 YFSETQ. The J segment lost 8 bases and the V segment lost 4 bases, leaving 7 bases of the junction unmatched. CDR3 in amino acids: CASSPRQGMEKLFF. The CDR3 DNA reads TGCGCCAGCAGCCCACGACAGGGGATGGAAAAACTGTTTTTT. The complete variable domain, with remaining parts taken from reference TRBV5-1 and TRBJ1-4, reads KAGVTQTPRYLIKTRGQQVTLSCSPISGHRSVSWYQQTPGQGLQFLFEYFSETQRNKGNFPGRFSGRQFSNSRSEMNVSTLELGDSALYLCASSPRQGMEKLFFGSGTQLSVL.

This clonotype was picked up many times. The chain joins TRBV28 to TRBJ2-1, with 9 bases lining up with TRBD2. CDR3 length: 15 residues. Germline V gives CDR1 MDHEN, CDR2 SYDVKM. Unmatched junction bases numbered 6, after V lost 2 bases and J lost 7 bases. The CDR3 region has the DNA TGTGCCAGCAGTTTAATCGGACTAGCGACAAATGAGCAGTTCTTC. Amino acids: CASSLIGLATNEQFF.

This clonotype appeared a few times. This chain connects TRBV30 to TRBJ1-1; D is perhaps TRBD1 (5 bases). The CDR3 is 14 amino acids. Trimming pared 2 bases from V and 0 bases from J, leaving 10 bases between. CDR1 is GTSNPN, CDR2 SVGIG, per germline (reference sequence). This CDR3 reads CAWSLGTLNTEAFF. CDR3 bases: TGTGCCTGGAGTCTCGGGACGTTGAACACTGAAGCTTTCTTT. The whole variable domain, filled in from reference TRBV30 and TRBJ1-1, reads SQTIHQWPATLVQPVGSPLSLECTVEGTSNPNLYWYRQAAGRGLQLLFYSVGIGQISSEVPQNLSASRPQDRQFILSSKKLLLSDSGFYLCAWSLGTLNTEAFFGQGTRLTVV.

In this sample, this clonotype turned up many times. V usage is TRBV5-1 and J usage is TRBJ2-1; weak D call: TRBD2 (6 bases). Deletions cut 1 base from V and 0 bases from J, with 20 bases between. Germline CDR1 is SGHRS and CDR2 is YFSETQ. The CDR3 consists of 19 residues. The CDR3 coding sequence is TGCGCCAGCAGCTTGACTGGCGGGGTCCAAATTGTCTCCTACAATGAGCAGTTCTTC. Translated, it gives CASSLTGGVQIVSYNEQFF.

This clonotype was seen a handful of times. The chain employs TRBV5-6 and TRBJ2-5; 13 positions match TRBD2. V trimming: 3 bases; J trimming: 12 bases; junction bases outside the gene matches: 8. From germline, CDR1 is SGHDT and CDR2 YYEEEE. The CDR3 loop spans 14 amino acids. CDR3 in DNA: TGTGCCAGCAGCTGGACTAGCGGGAGTTCGGTCAAGTACTTC. It translates to CASSWTSGSSVKYF.

This clonotype was seen at least ten times. V usage is TRBV5-1 and J usage is TRBJ2-3; 11 nucleotides align to TRBD2. There are 15 residues in the CDR3. Germline V CDR1 and CDR2: SGHRS, YFSETQ. Trimming at V came to 4 bases and at J to 5 bases, leaving 6 bases not matched to a gene. The DNA for the CDR3 is TGCGCCAGCAGCGCCCGGACTAGCGGGCAAGATACGCAGTATTTT. It encodes CASSARTSGQDTQYF.

This clonotype was found many times. The genes are TRBV28 and TRBJ2-3, with 10 bases that match TRBD2. The V gene's germline CDR1 is MDHEN and CDR2 SYDVKM. This CDR3 is 15 amino acids long. The V gene end was trimmed by 6 bases and the J gene end by 4 bases; junction bases not matched to a gene: 7. The CDR3 reads CASRGGLAGADTQYF. CDR3 coding DNA: TGTGCCAGCAGAGGAGGGCTAGCGGGAGCAGATACGCAGTATTTT. Supplemented by reference TRBV28 and TRBJ2-3, the full variable domain reads DVKVTQSSRYLVKRTGEKVFLECVQDMDHENMFWYRQDPGLGLRLIYFSYDVKMKEKGDIPEGYSVSREKKERFSLILESASTNQTSMYLCASRGGLAGADTQYFGPGTRLTVL.

A remark on this clonotype: Germline and junction disagree at one end, which may indicate a read error. The chain links TRBV9 to TRBJ2-1; D uncertain. The length of the CDR3 is 13 residues. Germline V gives CDR1 SGDLS, CDR2 YYNGEE. The CDR3 sequence is CASSAGPYDEQFF. DNA of the CDR3: TGTGCCAGCAGCGCCGGCCCCTACGATGAGCAGTTCTTC.

The chain links TRBV4-2 to TRBJ1-2; 10 bases line up with TRBD1. Germline lookup yields CDR1 LGHNA and CDR2 YNFKEQ. The CDR3 contains 17 residues. The J segment lost 5 bases and the V segment lost 0 bases, leaving 9 bases of the junction unmatched. CDR3 sequence: CASSQEALRGQGYGYTF. The CDR3 DNA follows: TGTGCCAGCAGCCAAGAGGCCCTTAGGGGACAGGGGTATGGCTACACCTTC.

This clonotype has more than one count but fewer than ten. In DNA, the CDR3 is TGTGCCAGCAGCCGCGACAGGGGGCAAACTGAAGCTTTCTTT. Protein product: CASSRDRGQTEAFF. The chain combines TRBV12-3 or TRBV12-4 with TRBJ1-1, with TRBD1 matching 10 bases. Unmatched junction bases numbered 6, after V lost 6 bases and J lost 5 bases. This CDR3 region has 14 residues.

This clonotype appeared a few times. The genes are TRBV14 and TRBJ1-6; 8 bases map to TRBD1. Germline loops: CDR1 SGHDN, CDR2 FVKESK. V lost 3 bases to trimming and J lost 4 bases; unmatched junction nucleotides: 2. The CDR3 runs 15 residues. For the CDR3, the DNA is TGTGCCAGCAGCCACCGACAGGGGTATAATTCACCCCTCCACTTT. Amino acid sequence: CASSHRQGYNSPLHF.

The CDR3 here is CASSKGTTGTSGRGHEQFF. The CDR3, as DNA: TGTGCCAGCAGCAAGGGGACTACCGGGACTAGCGGGAGAGGGCATGAGCAGTTCTTC. This chain connects TRBV11-1 to TRBJ2-1, with 14 bases aligning to TRBD2. After removal of 5 bases from V and 8 bases from J, the junction contained 17 bases not matched to a gene. This CDR3 is built from 19 residues. From germline, CDR1 is SGHAT and CDR2 FQDESV (reference sequence).

This clonotype was counted at least ten times. The chain recombines TRBV7-9 with TRBJ2-7; D is tentatively TRBD1 or TRBD2 (5 bases each). The CDR3 loop spans 13 amino acids. V lost 7 bases to trimming and J lost 2 bases, with 12 bases between them. Germline lookup yields CDR1 SEHNR and CDR2 FQNEAQ (reference sequence). As DNA, the CDR3 is TGTGCCAGCACCCGGGACGCAACCTACGAGCAGTACTTC. As protein: CASTRDATYEQYF.

This clonotype was seen only a few times. The genes are TRBV12-3 or TRBV12-4 and TRBJ2-6, with D unresolved. The CDR3 runs 15 residues. V lost 5 bases and J lost 6, with 14 bases in between. The CDR3 DNA reads as TGTGCCAGCAGTACTGCTCGGGCTGAGGCCAACGTCCTGACTTTC. Its translation: CASSTARAEANVLTF.

In this sample, this clonotype turned up a few times. The rearrangement links TRBV12-3 or TRBV12-4 to TRBJ1-6, with a weak D call TRBD1 (6 bases). This CDR3 comprises 14 residues. Trimming took 3 bases from V and 8 from J, leaving 11 bases between them. As DNA, the CDR3 is TGTGCCAGCAGTTTTACAGGGCCGGATTCACCCCTCCACTTT. Encoded protein: CASSFTGPDSPLHF.

This clonotype was found many times. The V gene is TRBV27, the J gene TRBJ1-3; 8 nucleotides line up with TRBD1. This CDR3 is built from 19 residues. Germline-derived CDR1 and CDR2 are MNHEY and SMNVEV (reference sequence). Trimming took 5 bases from V and 6 from J; bases not matched to a gene: 21. The DNA for the CDR3 is TGTGCCAGCAGTCCCACCCGGACAGGGATGGGGATTAGGGAAAACACCATATATTTT. Translation gives CASSPTRTGMGIRENTIYF.

This clonotype was picked up many times. The genes are TRBV20-1 and TRBJ1-1; D unresolved. The CDR3 consists of 13 residues. Germline-derived CDR1 and CDR2 are DFQATT and SNEGSKA (reference sequence). V lost 2 bases and J lost 4, with 11 bases in between. CDR3 nucleotide sequence: TGCAGTGCTAGAACTTCGCGGGGCACTGAAGCTTTCTTT. As protein: CSARTSRGTEAFF.

At least ten counts were recorded for this clonotype. V usage is TRBV30 and J usage is TRBJ1-5; no definite D call. V was pared by 1 base and J by 7 bases, with 11 bases between. The germline CDR1 and CDR2 sequences are GTSNPN and SVGIG (reference sequence). The CDR3 runs 13 residues. CDR3 DNA sequence: TGTGCCTGGAGTGGTAACAGCGGACAGCCCCAGCATTTT. Protein product: CAWSGNSGQPQHF.

The chain uses TRBV30 and TRBJ1-1; D possibly corresponds to TRBD1 (6 bases). Germline V gene lookup returns CDR1 GTSNPN and CDR2 SVGIG (reference sequence). The CDR3 extends over 15 amino acids. V was clipped by 2 bases and J by 1 base, with 14 bases between them. The CDR3 loop reads CAWSRGGRGNTEAFF. DNA for the CDR3: TGTGCCTGGAGTCGAGGGGGGCGGGGGAACACTGAAGCTTTCTTT.

CDR3 protein: CASTISGTYSNQPQHF. The DNA for the CDR3 is TGTGCCAGCACCATAAGTGGGACCTATAGCAATCAGCCCCAGCATTTT. The chain carries TRBV6-2 or TRBV6-3 and TRBJ1-5; tentative D call: TRBD1 (5 bases). The CDR3 consists of 16 residues. Germline V gene lookup returns CDR1 MNHEY and CDR2 SVGEGT. Deletions cut 7 bases from V and 0 bases from J, with 16 bases between.

This rearrangement joins TRBV6-4 to TRBJ1-1; D is unclear. Germline values: CDR1 MRHNA, CDR2 SNTAGT. V was shortened by 0 bases and J by 0 bases, with 20 bases between the two germline ends. This CDR3 spans 19 amino acids. CDR3 nucleotides: TGTGCCAGCAGTGACTCGCTCTCGACACACGCCCCAATGAACACTGAAGCTTTCTTT. As protein: CASSDSLSTHAPMNTEAFF.

The rearrangement links TRBV7-2 to TRBJ2-7, with TRBD2 as a possible D gene (6 bases). V shed 6 bases and J shed 3 bases, with 21 bases lying between them. Germline CDR1 is SGHTA and CDR2 is FQGNSA. The CDR3 has 16 residues. The CDR3 spells CASSPRGRRDLYEQYF. DNA of the CDR3: TGTGCCAGCAGTCCCCGCGGGCGGCGGGATCTCTACGAGCAGTACTTC. The variable domain in full, with the rest retrieved from reference TRBV7-2 and TRBJ2-7, is GAGVSQSPSNKVTEKGKDVELRCDPISGHTALYWYRQSLGQGLEFLIYFQGNSAPDKSGLPSDRFSAERTGGSVSTLTIQRTQQEDSAVYLCASSPRGRRDLYEQYFGPGTRLTVT.

This rearrangement joins TRBV28 to TRBJ2-2, with 10 bases aligning to TRBD2. The CDR3 spans 15 residues. The V and J ends lost 8 bases and 2 bases, in that order; junction bases with no gene match: 5. The germline gives CDR1 MDHEN, CDR2 SYDVKM. CDR3 coding DNA: TGTGCCAGCTCTAGCGGGAGTTTCAACACCGGGGAGCTGTTTTTT. This codes for CASSSGSFNTGELFF.

The CDR3 sequence: CASEGQRSLEAFF. CDR3 DNA sequence: TGTGCCAGCGAGGGACAGCGATCTCTGGAAGCTTTCTTT. The J gene is TRBJ1-1, the V gene TRBV6-1; 7 nucleotides line up with TRBD1. J gave up 8 bases and V 8 bases, and 11 bases lay outside the gene matches. The CDR3 is 13 amino acids. CDR1 and CDR2 from the germline V gene are MNHNS and SASEGT.

V usage is TRBV27 and J usage is TRBJ2-3, with TRBD2 matching 11 bases. V lost 6 bases, J lost 6 bases, and 14 bases stayed unmatched. The CDR3 totals 17 residues. CDR1 and CDR2 from the germline V gene are MNHEY and SMNVEV (reference sequence). The CDR3 nucleotides read TGTGCCAGCAGCAGCTTACTAGCGGGAGCGGCGGGGGATACGCAGTATTTT. Its protein product is CASSSLLAGAAGDTQYF.

This clonotype was seen ten or more times. The V gene is TRBV27, the J gene TRBJ1-2; TRBD1 might be the D (6 bases). The CDR3 has 13 amino acids. Germline CDR1 MNHEY, CDR2 SMNVEV (reference sequence). Trimming cost V 6 bases and J 0 bases, with 8 bases left between them. CDR3 amino acids: CASRDSPNYGYTF. In DNA, the CDR3 is TGTGCCAGCAGGGACAGTCCTAACTATGGCTACACCTTC.

Many counts were recorded for this clonotype. CDR3 DNA: TGTGCCAGCAGTGGGGAGACCCAGTACTTC. The encoded protein is CASSGETQYF. The chain carries TRBV7-9 and TRBJ2-5; D gene ambiguous. Trimming left V 6 bases short and J 5 bases short, with 4 bases between. The CDR3 consists of 10 residues. From germline, CDR1 is SEHNR and CDR2 FQNEAQ (reference sequence). Full variable domain (remainder filled in from reference TRBV7-9 and TRBJ2-5): DTGVSQNPRHKITKRGQNVTFRCDPISEHNRLYWYRQTLGQGPEFLTYFQNEAQLEKSRLLSDRFSAERPKGSFSTLEIQRTEQGDSAMYLCASSGETQYFGPGTRLLVL.

V and J are TRBV19 and TRBJ2-2; the D is unclear. The V gene lost 4 bases and the J gene lost 3 bases, with 9 bases spanning the gap. This CDR3 is built from 14 residues. In germline, CDR1 is LNHDA, CDR2 SQIVND (reference sequence). The DNA for the CDR3 is TGTGCCAGTAGTAACCGGGCTGACACCGGGGAGCTGTTTTTT. The encoded protein is CASSNRADTGELFF. The entire variable domain, with the rest obtained from reference TRBV19 and TRBJ2-2, is as follows: DGGITQSPKYLFRKEGQNVTLSCEQNLNHDAMYWYRQDPGQGLRLIYYSQIVNDFQKGDIAEGYSVSREKKESFPLTVTSAQKNPTAFYLCASSNRADTGELFFGEGSRLTVL.